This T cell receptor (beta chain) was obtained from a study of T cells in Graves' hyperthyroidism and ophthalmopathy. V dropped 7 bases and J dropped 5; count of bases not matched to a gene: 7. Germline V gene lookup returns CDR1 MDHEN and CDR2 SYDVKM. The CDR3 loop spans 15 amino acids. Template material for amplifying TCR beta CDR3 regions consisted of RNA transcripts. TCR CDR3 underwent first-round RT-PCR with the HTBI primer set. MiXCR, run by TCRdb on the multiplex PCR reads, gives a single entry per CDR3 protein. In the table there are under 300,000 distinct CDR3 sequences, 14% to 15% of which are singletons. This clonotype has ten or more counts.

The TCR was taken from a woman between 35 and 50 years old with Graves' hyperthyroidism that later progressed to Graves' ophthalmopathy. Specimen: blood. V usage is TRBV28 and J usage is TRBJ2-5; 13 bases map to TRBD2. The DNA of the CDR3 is TGTGCCAGCAAAGGACTAGCGGGAGTGGTGGAGACCCAGTACTTC. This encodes CASKGLAGVVETQYF.